The 13 T cell receptor beta chains below come from one sample, sequenced in a study of T cells in Graves' hyperthyroidism and ophthalmopathy (dated by TCRdb to the late 2010s). Library creation used multiplex PCR. Sequenced using an Illumina HiSeq 2000. TCR beta CDR3 regions were amplified from RNA transcripts. The first round of RT-PCR for the TCR CDR3 was performed with the HTBI primer set and the Qiagen OneStep RT-PCR kit. TCRdb applied fastp at Q25 and MiXCR to the public reads, then kept only in-frame beta chains. Identical CDR3 protein sequences are pooled into one entry, listed with their most common genes and DNA. The sample table records 750,000 to 950,000 distinct CDR3 sequences; about 38% of these occur just once. The ten largest make up roughly 8.3% of the sample. The sequenced sample was blood. Receptors originate from a man between 18 and 35 years old with Graves' hyperthyroidism.

There are a few counts of this clonotype. The chain links TRBV7-9 to TRBJ2-7, with 8 bases fitting TRBD2. Germline V gives CDR1 SEHNR, CDR2 FQNEAQ (reference sequence). Trimming at V came to 5 bases and at J to 0 bases, leaving 6 bases not matched to a gene. There are 15 residues in the CDR3. The CDR3 is CASSAGGALSYEQYF. The CDR3 DNA follows: TGTGCCAGCAGCGCCGGGGGGGCACTCTCCTACGAGCAGTACTTC.

About this clonotype: A read error may explain this, as a much larger clone is one base away. This chain joins TRBV24-1 and TRBJ2-5; no definite D call. The germline V gene encodes CDR1 KGHDR and CDR2 SFDVKD. The V and J ends lost 3 bases and 5 bases respectively, with 18 bases between them. The CDR3 contains 16 residues. CDR3: CATSDPTPPGLETQYF. CDR3 in DNA: TGTGCCACCAGTGATCCTACACCGCCGGGTCTCGAGACCCAGTACTTC.

The chain employs TRBV4-1 and TRBJ1-1; no definite D call. The V end was cut by 5 bases, the J end by 0 bases, with 10 bases between. This CDR3 has 14 residues. Germline V CDR1 and CDR2: MGHRA, YSYEKL. The chain's CDR3 is CASSFPRLNTEAFF. DNA for the CDR3: TGCGCCAGCAGCTTTCCAAGACTGAACACTGAAGCTTTCTTT.

V usage is TRBV14 and J usage is TRBJ1-6; D is perhaps TRBD1 (5 bases). This CDR3 has 16 amino acids. Trimming shortened V by 1 base and J by 5 bases, and 12 bases separated the two germline ends. Germline CDR1 and CDR2: SGHDN and FVKESK. The CDR3 loop reads CASSQVLGLNNSPLHF. Here the CDR3 DNA reads TGTGCCAGCAGCCAAGTTCTGGGACTGAATAATTCACCCCTCCACTTT.

Ten or more counts support this clonotype. For the CDR3, the DNA is TGTGCCACCAGCAGAGAAGGAGCAGGGGGCGAAGAGACCCAGTACTTC. Its protein product is CATSREGAGGEETQYF. V and J are TRBV15 and TRBJ2-5; the match to TRBD1 covers 8 bases. CDR1 and CDR2 from the germline V gene are LNHNV and YYDKDF (reference sequence). V was pared by 0 bases and J by 3 bases, with 6 bases of the junction left unmatched. The CDR3 is 16 amino acids. The complete variable domain, with remaining parts taken from reference TRBV15 and TRBJ2-5, reads DAMVIQNPRYQVTQFGKPVTLSCSQTLNHNVMYWYQQKSSQAPKLLFHYYDKDFNNEADTPDNFQSRRPNTSFCFLDIRSPGLGDTAMYLCATSREGAGGEETQYFGPGTRLLVL.

This clonotype was recorded a few times. The chain combines TRBV12-3 or TRBV12-4 with TRBJ1-5; TRBD1 matches 8 bases. V lost 0 bases and J lost 7; bases outside the gene matches: 5. CDR3 size: 15 residues. The CDR3 reads CASSLAQGEGQPQHF. The CDR3 bases are TGTGCCAGCAGTTTAGCACAGGGGGAAGGGCAGCCCCAGCATTTT.

CDR3: CASSHGTDSNQPQHF. The CDR3 DNA follows: TGTGCCAGCAGCCACGGGACAGATAGCAATCAGCCCCAGCATTTT. The chain employs TRBV7-2 and TRBJ1-5; TRBD1 matches at 7 bases. This CDR3 is built from 15 residues. V gave up 5 bases and J gave up 0 bases; unmatched junction bases: 4. The germline V gene encodes CDR1 SGHTA and CDR2 FQGNSA.

Regarding this clonotype: Compared with germline, one end of the junction differs, possibly owing to a read error. This chain's CDR3 is CASSESLAGPDTQYF. CDR3 bases: TGTGCCAGCAGTGAAAGTCTAGCGGGACCAGATACGCAGTATTTT. The chain is built from TRBV10-2 and TRBJ2-3; TRBD2 matches at 9 bases. The CDR3 covers 15 residues. Per germline, CDR1 WSHSY and CDR2 SAAADI.

The V call is TRBV7-9, the J call TRBJ2-7, with TRBD1 as a possible D gene (6 bases). The CDR3 contains 15 residues. Germline CDR1 is SEHNR and CDR2 is FQNEAQ (reference sequence). V shed 2 bases and J shed 3 bases, with 14 bases lying between them. DNA for the CDR3: TGTGCCAGCAGCTTAAAGGGGGTGACCCTCTACGAGCAGTACTTC. It is translated as CASSLKGVTLYEQYF. The variable domain in full, with the rest retrieved from reference TRBV7-9 and TRBJ2-7, is DTGVSQNPRHKITKRGQNVTFRCDPISEHNRLYWYRQTLGQGPEFLTYFQNEAQLEKSRLLSDRFSAERPKGSFSTLEIQRTEQGDSAMYLCASSLKGVTLYEQYFGPGTRLTVT.

The rearrangement joins TRBV7-9 to TRBJ2-5, with TRBD2 matching over 7 bases. Germline trimming cut 5 bases from V and 2 bases from J; bases unmatched to any gene: 5. The CDR3 totals 14 residues. The germline V gene encodes CDR1 SEHNR and CDR2 FQNEAQ (reference sequence). CDR3 bases: TGTGCCAGCAGCCCCCGGGGGGTTCAAGAGACCCAGTACTTC. This translates into CASSPRGVQETQYF.

The sample holds many counts of this clonotype. The chain recombines TRBV29-1 with TRBJ2-7, with D uncertain. Trimming cost V 4 bases and J 3 bases, with 7 bases left between them. CDR1 SQVTM and CDR2 ANQGSEA come from the germline V gene. This CDR3 region has 11 residues. CDR3 residues: CSVGQNYEQYF. As DNA, the CDR3 is TGCAGCGTTGGGCAGAACTACGAGCAGTACTTC.

V is TRBV5-2 and J is TRBJ1-1; the DNA was not used to check the table's D call, TRBD1. TRBV5-2 is shown as a pseudogene. This CDR3 has 12 amino acids. The CDR3 DNA is TGTGCCAGCAAGCGGACAGGGGGCCAAGCTTTCTTT. Its protein is CASKRTGGQAFF.

Comments on this clonotype: A much larger clonotype is one base distant, so this may be a read error. No conserved phenylalanine or tryptophan ends this CDR3, so it is likely a read error. For the CDR3, the DNA is TGCAGTGCTAGGGCCTCCCAGGGGGGTCTCACTGAAGCTTTCCTT. Translating it yields CSARASQGGLTEAFL. The gene calls are TRBV20-1 and TRBJ1-1; TRBD1 aligns across 7 bases. Trimming at V came to 3 bases and at J to 4 bases, leaving 11 bases not matched to a gene. Germline V gives CDR1 DFQATT, CDR2 SNEGSKA (reference sequence). The CDR3 sequence is 15 residues long.